The rows below give T cell receptor beta chains drawn from one sample of a study of blood T cell repertoires in COVID-19. Generated by immunoSEQ multiplex PCR, the TCRdb table keeps only in-frame clones and is missing some. The data contain about 180,000 clones, around 80% of them singletons. The specimen was peripheral blood. The receptor source for this set is a woman in her 70s with acute or convalescent COVID-19. The CDR3 runs from the conserved cysteine through the conserved F or W. The D gene is left open where the match is weak. Size is omitted from some rows. Given values are once, few, many or a class for expanded clones.

abundance: .
d_gene: TRBD1
j_gene: TRBJ1-5
v_gene: TRBV19
CDR3nt: TGTGCCAGTAGTATTAAAGGAGACGGGACAGTCTACCGCCAGCCCCAGCATTTT
CDR3aa: CASSIKGDGTVYRQPQHF

abundance: .
d_gene: .
j_gene: TRBJ1-4
v_gene: TRBV30
CDR3nt: TGTGCCTGGAGGCCGAGGGAGGAAAAACTGTTTTTT
CDR3aa: CAWRPREEKLFF

abundance: .
d_gene: .
j_gene: TRBJ1-6
v_gene: TRBV27
CDR3nt: TGTGCCAGCAGTGTAAACAGTTACAATAATTCACCCCTCCACTTT
CDR3aa: CASSVNSYNNSPLHF

abundance: .
d_gene: .
j_gene: TRBJ1-1
v_gene: TRBV5-4
CDR3nt: TGTGCCAGCAGACGGGAGGGAGGATACACTGAAGCTTTCTTT
CDR3aa: CASRREGGYTEAFF

abundance: .
d_gene: TRBD1
j_gene: TRBJ2-3
v_gene: TRBV6-4
CDR3nt: TGTGCCAGCAGTGACTCGACAGGGCTCACAGATACGCAGTATTTT
CDR3aa: CASSDSTGLTDTQYF

abundance: .
d_gene: .
j_gene: TRBJ2-2
v_gene: TRBV7-7
CDR3nt: TGTGCCAGCAGCCCCAGGGTCACCGGGGAGCTGTTTTTT
CDR3aa: CASSPRVTGELFF

abundance: .
d_gene: .
j_gene: TRBJ2-1
v_gene: TRBV11-2
CDR3nt: TGTGCCAGCAGCTTAAACAGCCTCCGAGGGGAGCAGTTCTTC
CDR3aa: CASSLNSLRGEQFF

abundance: once
d_gene: .
j_gene: TRBJ2-2
v_gene: TRBV4-1
CDR3nt: TGCGCCACCAGCCGACTAGATATGGGATTCAGAACCGGGGAGCTGTTTTTT
CDR3aa: CATSRLDMGFRTGELFF

abundance: .
d_gene: .
j_gene: TRBJ1-6
v_gene: TRBV5-1
CDR3nt: TGCGCCAGCAGCCCCGGTGAGGTGAGCGCCTCACCCCTCCACTTT
CDR3aa: CASSPGEVSASPLHF

abundance: .
d_gene: TRBD2
j_gene: TRBJ2-7
v_gene: TRBV5-1
CDR3nt: TGCGCCCGCAGCTTAGGGACCGGGGGACTAGCGGGGGCCTCCTACGAGCAGTACTTC
CDR3aa: CARSLGTGGLAGASYEQYF

abundance: .
d_gene: .
j_gene: TRBJ1-4
v_gene: TRBV7-6
CDR3nt: TGTGCCAGCAGTCATGGGTCCGGGGTGGTCGGTGAAAAACTGTTTTTT
CDR3aa: CASSHGSGVVGEKLFF

abundance: few
d_gene: .
j_gene: TRBJ2-5
v_gene: TRBV10-2
CDR3nt: TGCGCCAGCAGTGCCTTGGAGACCCAGTACTTC
CDR3aa: CASSALETQYF

abundance: .
d_gene: TRBD1
j_gene: TRBJ1-3
v_gene: TRBV18
CDR3nt: TGTGCCAGCTCACCAGGACAGGCAGGCTCTGGAAACACCATATATTTT
CDR3aa: CASSPGQAGSGNTIYF

abundance: .
d_gene: .
j_gene: TRBJ1-2
v_gene: TRBV5-6
CDR3nt: TGTGCCAGCAGCCCGACGGGGGGGACGGGCCGATATGGCTACACCTTC
CDR3aa: CASSPTGGTGRYGYTF

abundance: few
d_gene: TRBD2
j_gene: TRBJ2-2
v_gene: TRBV3-1/TRBV3-2
CDR3nt: TGTGCCAGCAGCACTCACGTGGGACTATTGAACACCGGGGAGCTGTTTTTT
CDR3aa: CASSTHVGLLNTGELFF

abundance: .
d_gene: .
j_gene: TRBJ2-3
v_gene: TRBV7-2
CDR3nt: TGTGCCAGCAGCTCGGCCTCTAGGGGGAATACGCAGTATTTT
CDR3aa: CASSSASRGNTQYF

abundance: .
d_gene: .
j_gene: TRBJ1-5
v_gene: TRBV18
CDR3nt: TGTGCCAGCTCACCCCAGACAGGAGGAAATCAGCCCCAGCATTTT
CDR3aa: CASSPQTGGNQPQHF

abundance: .
d_gene: TRBD1
j_gene: TRBJ1-6
v_gene: TRBV5-6
CDR3nt: TGTGCCAGCAGTTTTCTGACAGGGGAAGGGTTTAATTCACCCCTCCACTTT
CDR3aa: CASSFLTGEGFNSPLHF

abundance: .
d_gene: .
j_gene: TRBJ1-5
v_gene: TRBV5-8
CDR3nt: TGTGCCAGCAGCCCCCGGGTAGATAGCAATCAGCCCCAGCATTTT
CDR3aa: CASSPRVDSNQPQHF

abundance: .
d_gene: TRBD1
j_gene: TRBJ1-1
v_gene: TRBV27
CDR3nt: TGTGCCAGCAGTTCGAGGGGGCAGGGGTTCATGAACACTGAAGCTTTCTTT
CDR3aa: CASSSRGQGFMNTEAFF

abundance: once
d_gene: .
j_gene: TRBJ2-1
v_gene: TRBV7-7
CDR3nt: TGTGCCAGCAGCCCTCAATCATTTTCCGGGACACACAATGAGCAGTTCTTC
CDR3aa: CASSPQSFSGTHNEQFF

abundance: .
d_gene: TRBD1
j_gene: TRBJ1-2
v_gene: TRBV13
CDR3nt: TGTGCCAGCAGCCCCGGACAGGGAGACGGTGGCTACACCTTC
CDR3aa: CASSPGQGDGGYTF

abundance: .
d_gene: .
j_gene: TRBJ1-1
v_gene: TRBV7-9
CDR3nt: TGTGCCAGCAGCCGAGCGGAGGGATACCCTGAAGCTTTCTTT
CDR3aa: CASSRAEGYPEAFF

abundance: .
d_gene: TRBD2
j_gene: TRBJ2-3
v_gene: TRBV10-1
CDR3nt: TGCGCCAGCAGTGAACGACTAGCTAAGGGGACAGATACGCAGTATTTT
CDR3aa: CASSERLAKGTDTQYF

abundance: .
d_gene: TRBD1
j_gene: TRBJ1-5
v_gene: TRBV2
CDR3nt: TGTGCCAGCAGTGGGACAAACTTTGGGGCAGGGGGCTGGGATCAGCCCCAGCATTTT
CDR3aa: CASSGTNFGAGGWDQPQHF

abundance: .
d_gene: .
j_gene: TRBJ1-6
v_gene: TRBV6-1
CDR3nt: TGTGCCAGCAGTGAAGGAGGTGGCAGACCTTCGCCCCTCCACTTT
CDR3aa: CASSEGGGRPSPLHF

abundance: once
d_gene: .
j_gene: TRBJ1-2
v_gene: TRBV11-2
CDR3nt: TGTGCCAGCAGCTTAGCAGGCACGGTGGATGGCTACACCTTC
CDR3aa: CASSLAGTVDGYTF

abundance: .
d_gene: TRBD2
j_gene: TRBJ2-1
v_gene: TRBV28
CDR3nt: TGTGCCAGCAGTCCTCCCGGACTAGCGGCCCTACGACACAATGAGCAGTTCTTC
CDR3aa: CASSPPGLAALRHNEQFF

abundance: .
d_gene: .
j_gene: TRBJ2-1
v_gene: TRBV6-5
CDR3nt: TGTGCCAGCACCCCGGAGTACGCGAGAAACAATGAGCAGTTCTTC
CDR3aa: CASTPEYARNNEQFF

abundance: .
d_gene: .
j_gene: TRBJ1-1
v_gene: TRBV11-3
CDR3nt: TGTGCCAGCAGCTTAGATCGGACTGAAGCTTTCTTT
CDR3aa: CASSLDRTEAFF

abundance: .
d_gene: TRBD1
j_gene: TRBJ1-3
v_gene: TRBV6-2/TRBV6-3
CDR3nt: TGTGCCAGCAGTTACCGGACAGGGGTCGGAAACACCATATATTTT
CDR3aa: CASSYRTGVGNTIYF

abundance: .
d_gene: .
j_gene: TRBJ2-7
v_gene: TRBV5-4
CDR3nt: TGTGCCAGCAGCTTTCGGTACAGTTCCTACGAGCAGTACTTC
CDR3aa: CASSFRYSSYEQYF

abundance: .
d_gene: TRBD1
j_gene: TRBJ2-7
v_gene: TRBV10-3
CDR3nt: TGTGCCATCCGGACAGGGGAGTACGAGCAGTACTTC
CDR3aa: CAIRTGEYEQYF

abundance: .
d_gene: .
j_gene: TRBJ1-2
v_gene: TRBV28
CDR3nt: TGTGCCAGCAGGCAGGGATCATCTGTCTATGGCTACACCTTC
CDR3aa: CASRQGSSVYGYTF

abundance: .
d_gene: TRBD2
j_gene: TRBJ2-5
v_gene: TRBV4-2
CDR3nt: TGTGCCAGCAGCCAAGGGTCTAGCGGGGCACAAGAGACCCAGTACTTC
CDR3aa: CASSQGSSGAQETQYF

abundance: .
d_gene: TRBD1
j_gene: TRBJ2-2
v_gene: TRBV5-1
CDR3nt: TGCGCCAGCAGCCCGCGACAGGGAAAGGAAACCGGGGAGCTGTTTTTT
CDR3aa: CASSPRQGKETGELFF

abundance: .
d_gene: TRBD1
j_gene: TRBJ1-2
v_gene: TRBV5-4
CDR3nt: TGTGCCAGCAGCCCCTCCGGACAGGGTATTATCGTGAGGGGCTACACCTTC
CDR3aa: CASSPSGQGIIVRGYTF

abundance: .
d_gene: TRBD2
j_gene: TRBJ2-3
v_gene: TRBV5-8
CDR3nt: TGTGCCAGCAGCTTGGGACTAGCGGGAGGACTACCCATCACAGATACGCAGTATTTT
CDR3aa: CASSLGLAGGLPITDTQYF

abundance: .
d_gene: TRBD1
j_gene: TRBJ1-4
v_gene: TRBV9
CDR3nt: TGTGCCAGCCAACGGGGACAGGCTAATGAAAAACTGTTTTTT
CDR3aa: CASQRGQANEKLFF

abundance: .
d_gene: .
j_gene: TRBJ1-4
v_gene: TRBV21-1
CDR3nt: TGTGCCAGCAGCAAAGGTAGAGGGACAGGGGTGAAATTTTATGAAAAACTGTTTTTT
CDR3aa: CASSKGRGTGVKFYEKLFF

abundance: few
d_gene: .
j_gene: TRBJ2-7
v_gene: TRBV7-8
CDR3nt: TGTGCCAGCAGCTTAGCGTCGGCAGGGACCTACGAGCAGTACTTC
CDR3aa: CASSLASAGTYEQYF

abundance: .
d_gene: TRBD1
j_gene: TRBJ1-1
v_gene: TRBV3-1/TRBV3-2
CDR3nt: TGTGCCAGCAGCCAGGGGACAGGGGGATTCGCTTTCTTT
CDR3aa: CASSQGTGGFAFF

abundance: .
d_gene: .
j_gene: TRBJ2-7
v_gene: TRBV24-1
CDR3nt: TGTGCCACCAGTCCGGGACAAACCTACGAGCAGTACTTC
CDR3aa: CATSPGQTYEQYF

abundance: .
d_gene: TRBD2
j_gene: TRBJ2-3
v_gene: TRBV28
CDR3nt: TGTGCCAGTAAAGCGGGGGGCAACACAGATACGCAGTATTTT
CDR3aa: CASKAGGNTDTQYF

abundance: .
d_gene: .
j_gene: TRBJ2-2
v_gene: TRBV11-2
CDR3nt: TGTGCCAGCAGTTCTACCGGGACACTGAACACCGGGGAGCTGTTTTTT
CDR3aa: CASSSTGTLNTGELFF

abundance: once
d_gene: .
j_gene: TRBJ1-4
v_gene: TRBV9
CDR3nt: TGTGCCAGCAGCGTAGGGCCACAGGAAGAAAAACTGTTTTTT
CDR3aa: CASSVGPQEEKLFF

abundance: .
d_gene: .
j_gene: TRBJ1-1
v_gene: TRBV6-6
CDR3nt: TGTGCCAGCAGTTACTCGGACATATCAACTGGCACTGAAGCTTTCTTT
CDR3aa: CASSYSDISTGTEAFF

abundance: .
d_gene: .
j_gene: TRBJ2-7
v_gene: TRBV3-1/TRBV3-2
CDR3nt: TGTGCCAGCAGCCAACAAAACCGGGCCTACGAGCAGTACTTC
CDR3aa: CASSQQNRAYEQYF

abundance: .
d_gene: TRBD2
j_gene: TRBJ2-7
v_gene: TRBV7-2
CDR3nt: TGTGCCAGCAGCTTAGCTCTAGCGGGTCCCTACGAGCAGTACTTC
CDR3aa: CASSLALAGPYEQYF

abundance: .
d_gene: TRBD2
j_gene: TRBJ2-1
v_gene: TRBV19
CDR3nt: TGTGCCAGTAGTATATTGGGAGGGGTAAGCTCCTACAATGAGCAGTTCTTC
CDR3aa: CASSILGGVSSYNEQFF